The rows below give T cell receptor beta chains drawn from one sample of a study of T cells in Graves' hyperthyroidism and ophthalmopathy. TCRdb passed the multiplex PCR reads through MiXCR, listing each CDR3 protein once. The sample holds about 300,000 distinct CDR3 sequences, approximately 19% seen once. Sequencing was done on a sample of blood. All receptors derive from a man over 45 with Graves' ophthalmopathy. CDR3s include the opening cysteine and the closing phenylalanine or tryptophan. D genes are given only for firm matches. Expanded clones are given a class, and other clones once, few, many or no size at all.

TRBV2	many	.	TRBJ2-5	TGTGCCAGCAGTTACAACCAAGAGACCCAGTACTTC	CASSYNQETQYF
TRBV24-1	.	.	TRBJ2-5	TGTGCCACCAGTCGCTCCGGGGGATTCCAAGAGACCCAGTACTTC	CATSRSGGFQETQYF
TRBV9	few	TRBD2	TRBJ2-1	TGTGCCAGCAGCGTAATTAGCGGGGGTTACAATGAGCAGTTCTTC	CASSVISGGYNEQFF
TRBV28	.	.	TRBJ1-5	TGTGCCAGCAGTTTCGCAGGGGATAGCAATCAGCCCCAGCATTTT	CASSFAGDSNQPQHF
TRBV5-1	many	TRBD2	TRBJ2-1	TGCGCCAGCAGCAAGGAACTTAGCGGGCCGGAGGAGCAGTTCTTC	CASSKELSGPEEQFF
TRBV11-3	many	.	TRBJ2-2	TGTGCCAGCAGCTTAGATCAGATCGCCGGGGAGCTGTTTTTT	CASSLDQIAGELFF
TRBV28	many	.	TRBJ2-7	TGTGCCAGCAGTTTTGGGGGGCTAGCCCAGTACGAGCAGTACTTC	CASSFGGLAQYEQYF
TRBV11-2	many	.	TRBJ2-3	TGTGCCAGCAGCTTAGCGGGGCGGGACCCCACAGATACGCAGTATTTT	CASSLAGRDPTDTQYF
TRBV28	many	TRBD1	TRBJ1-5	TGTGCCAGCTGGCTGGGGACAGGGGCGGTTCAGCCCCAGCATTTT	CASWLGTGAVQPQHF
TRBV6-5	.	TRBD2	TRBJ2-1	TGTGCCAGCAGTTATGGGTTGGGAGGGGTCGGTCCTATGGAGCAGTTCTTC	CASSYGLGGVGPMEQFF
TRBV6-1	many	.	TRBJ1-4	TGTGCCAGCAGTGAATTATTCGGAGGAGGGGAAAATGAAAAACTGTTTTTT	CASSELFGGGENEKLFF
TRBV15	.	TRBD1	TRBJ2-5	TGTGCCACCAGCATCCCGACAGGGGGCCAAGAGACCCAGTACTTC	CATSIPTGGQETQYF
TRBV10-2	many	.	TRBJ2-7	TGCGCCAGCAGTGTCCTCAAGGCCGGCTACGAGCAGTACTTC	CASSVLKAGYEQYF
TRBV20-1	.	.	TRBJ2-1	TGCAGTGCCCCCGGGACTTTCCACAATGAGCAGTTCTTC	CSAPGTFHNEQFF
TRBV20-1	many	TRBD1	TRBJ2-1	TGCAGTGCTAGGGGGACAGGGGTCTCCTACAATGAGCAGTTCTTC	CSARGTGVSYNEQFF
TRBV2	many	.	TRBJ2-1	TGTGCCAGCTCGCTAAGGGCTAGCGAATACAATGAGCAGTTCTTC	CASSLRASEYNEQFF
TRBV6-5	.	TRBD1	TRBJ2-7	TGTGCCAGCAGCTTACCCGACCCGGGACAGTCCGTTAGGGAGCAGTACTTC	CASSLPDPGQSVREQYF
TRBV6-1	many	.	TRBJ1-1	TGTGCCAGCCGTCAGTTGAACACTGAAGCTTTCTTT	CASRQLNTEAFF
TRBV7-9	many	TRBD2	TRBJ2-1	TGTGCCAGCAGCGCCTCCGGGACTAGCGGGAGCGATGAGCAGTTCTTC	CASSASGTSGSDEQFF
TRBV6-1	few	.	TRBJ2-5	TGTGCCAGCAGTTTCCAGTCAAACCAAGAGACCCAGTACTTC	CASSFQSNQETQYF
TRBV7-8	many	TRBD1	TRBJ1-5	TGTGCCAGCAGCTCCCAGGGGGCGAGCAATCAGCCCCAGCATTTT	CASSSQGASNQPQHF
TRBV7-2	.	.	TRBJ1-2	TGTGCCAGCAGCTTAGTAACTGGACTTCACTATGGCTACACCTTC	CASSLVTGLHYGYTF
TRBV10-3	.	TRBD2	TRBJ2-7	TGTGCCATCAACCAAGCGGGACTAGCGGGAGCCCACGAGCGGTACTTC	CAINQAGLAGAHERYF
TRBV20-1	.	TRBD1	TRBJ2-5	TGCAGTGCTACCCGGGACAGGGGGCTGGAGACCCAGTACTTC	CSATRDRGLETQYF
TRBV2	many	.	TRBJ1-2	TGTGCCAGCAGTGCTCCAGGGTACTATGGCTACACCTTC	CASSAPGYYGYTF
TRBV7-9	many	.	TRBJ1-1	TGTGCCAGCAGCAAGGAGATGAACACTGAAGCTTTCTTT	CASSKEMNTEAFF
TRBV5-1	.	TRBD1	TRBJ2-5	TGCGCCAGCAGCTTGACAGGGGTAGGGGAGACCCAGTACTTC	CASSLTGVGETQYF
TRBV7-3	.	.	TRBJ2-7	TGTGCCAGCAGCTCAGACGGGGGCTACGAGCAGTACTTC	CASSSDGGYEQYF
TRBV3-1	many	.	TRBJ1-1	TGTGCCAGCAGCCGTACAGGGCAGGCTGAAGCTTTCTTT	CASSRTGQAEAFF
TRBV5-1	.	TRBD1	TRBJ2-1	TGCGCCAGCAGCTTGGGACAGGGGATCACGAATGAGCAGTTCTTC	CASSLGQGITNEQFF
TRBV5-1	.	TRBD2	TRBJ2-5	TGCGCCAGTACGATGGGCGGGAGAGAAGAGACCCAGTACTTC	CASTMGGREETQYF
TRBV7-9	many	TRBD1	TRBJ1-6	TGTGCCAGCAGCACCCGACAGGGAGGGAATTCACCCCTCCACTTT	CASSTRQGGNSPLHF
TRBV5-1	many	TRBD2	TRBJ2-1	TGCGCCAGCAGCTTGGCCAGGACTAGCGGTTACAATGAGCAGTTCTTC	CASSLARTSGYNEQFF
TRBV7-9	.	.	TRBJ2-5	TGTGCCAGCAGCTTATCAGTGATGCAAGAGACCCAGTACTTC	CASSLSVMQETQYF
TRBV10-3	.	TRBD1	TRBJ2-1	TGTGCCATCAGTGAGTCTGGGGGACAGGCCAATGAGCAGTTCTTC	CAISESGGQANEQFF
TRBV18	many	.	TRBJ2-7	TGTGCCAGCTCAATACAAAGCTCCTACGAGCAGTACTTC	CASSIQSSYEQYF
TRBV20-1	few	.	TRBJ2-7	TGCAGTGCGAAGGGTTACTCCTACGAGCAGTACTTC	CSAKGYSYEQYF
TRBV15	.	TRBD1	TRBJ2-5	TGTGCCACCAGCAAGGGACAGGCTGAAGAGACCCAGTACTTC	CATSKGQAEETQYF
TRBV5-1	many	.	TRBJ1-6	TGCGCCAGCAGCTTGGCCTTGTCTGAGCAGGGCCTAATGGCACCCCTCCACTTT	CASSLALSEQGLMAPLHF
TRBV10-3	few	TRBD2	TRBJ2-5	TGTGCCATCAGTGAGTCGATTCCGGGACTAGCGGGAGGGGCCAGGCGAGAGACCCAGTACTTC	CAISESIPGLAGGARRETQYF
TRBV14	many	.	TRBJ2-3	TGTGCCAGCAGCCAAAGATCTTGGGACGGTGATACGCAGTATTTT	CASSQRSWDGDTQYF
TRBV6-1	.	.	TRBJ2-6	TGTGCCAGCAGCCCGGACGGCAACGTCCTGACTTTC	CASSPDGNVLTF
TRBV7-9	few	TRBD2	TRBJ2-7	TGTGCCAGCAGCTACCCTAGCGGGAGCGGTTACGAGCAGTACTTC	CASSYPSGSGYEQYF
TRBV29-1	few	.	TRBJ1-1	TGCAGCGTTCCTGACCTCCTAAGGGCTGAAGCTTTCTTT	CSVPDLLRAEAFF
TRBV5-1	few	TRBD1	TRBJ2-1	TGCGCCAGCACGGGACAGGGGTTGGGGGAGCAGTTCTTC	CASTGQGLGEQFF
TRBV28	few	TRBD1	TRBJ2-5	TGTGCCAGCCGAACCGACCCGGGACAGGGCTTTGAAGAGACCCAGTACTTC	CASRTDPGQGFEETQYF
TRBV20-1	many	.	TRBJ2-7	TGCAGTGCTAGAGAAGAGACTAGGGCTATGGGCGAGCAGTACTTC	CSAREETRAMGEQYF
TRBV24-1	few	.	TRBJ1-5	TGTGCCACCAGTCTCAGGGGCGGTCAGCCCCAGCATTTT	CATSLRGGQPQHF
TRBV7-9	many	.	TRBJ1-1	TGTGCCAGCAGCTTAGGCCCGTCGAGGCACGCTGAAGCTTTCTTT	CASSLGPSRHAEAFF
TRBV6-5	few	TRBD1	TRBJ2-3	TGTGCCAGCAGGATGGACAGGGCAGATACGCAGTATTTT	CASRMDRADTQYF
TRBV2	many	.	TRBJ2-5	TGTGCCAGCAGTGAAGTGGGGGGGGCGGATCAAGAGACCCAGTACTTC	CASSEVGGADQETQYF
TRBV30	.	.	TRBJ1-3	TGTGCCTGGGGTCAAAGTGGAAACACCATATATTTT	CAWGQSGNTIYF
TRBV28	many	TRBD1	TRBJ2-7	TGTGCCAGCCTAGATACGGGACAGCTCTGGGACGAGCAGTACTTC	CASLDTGQLWDEQYF
TRBV12-3/TRBV12-4	few	.	TRBJ1-1	TGTGCCAGCAGTCCCGGGACAAGGAACACTGAAGCTTTCTTT	CASSPGTRNTEAFF
TRBV28	many	.	TRBJ2-7	TGTGCCAGCAGGGGGGGGCCTATCTACGAGCAGTACTTC	CASRGGPIYEQYF